This T cell receptor (beta chain) stems from a study of T cell responses to AZD1222 COVID-19 vaccine. TCRdb's copy holds only in-frame clones and misses some; the assay was immunoSEQ multiplex PCR. The sample yields 100,000 to 120,000 clones, about 94% seen once. Study-wide results and caveats: Epitopes outside B.1.351 and B.1.1.7 mutated regions reportedly drew nearly half of spike TCRs. Donors were chiefly white British, with a greater number of females, and clonal diversity was perhaps underestimated.

Trimming cost V 1 base and J 5 bases; bases outside gene matches: 6. Germline V CDR1 and CDR2: SGHVS, FNYEAQ. The CDR3 length is 16 residues. Points on this clone: As yet, its antigen is unknown.

The genes are TRBV7-6 and TRBJ2-2; 8 bases are shared with TRBD1. This clonotype originated in an adult who received the AZD1222 COVID-19 vaccine. The source was peripheral blood, collected 28 days after the second AZD1222 dose. CDR3: CASSLVPGGETGELFF. CDR3 bases: TGTGCCAGCAGCTTAGTCCCAGGGGGCGAGACCGGGGAGCTGTTTTTT.